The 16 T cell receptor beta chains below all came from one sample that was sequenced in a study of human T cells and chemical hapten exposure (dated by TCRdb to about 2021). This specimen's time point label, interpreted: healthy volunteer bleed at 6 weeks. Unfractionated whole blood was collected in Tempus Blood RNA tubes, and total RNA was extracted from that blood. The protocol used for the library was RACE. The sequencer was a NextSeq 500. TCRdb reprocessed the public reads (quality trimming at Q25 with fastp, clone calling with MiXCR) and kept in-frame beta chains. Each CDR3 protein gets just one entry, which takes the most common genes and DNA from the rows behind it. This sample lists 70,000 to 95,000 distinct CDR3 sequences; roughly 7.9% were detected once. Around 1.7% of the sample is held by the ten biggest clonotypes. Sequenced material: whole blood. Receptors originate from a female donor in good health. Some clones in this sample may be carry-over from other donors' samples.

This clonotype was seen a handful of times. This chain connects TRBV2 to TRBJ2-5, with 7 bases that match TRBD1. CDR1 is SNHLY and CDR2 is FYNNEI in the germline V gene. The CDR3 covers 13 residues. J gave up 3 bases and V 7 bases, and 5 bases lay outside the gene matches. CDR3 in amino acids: CASTEQGKETQYF. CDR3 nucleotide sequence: TGTGCCAGCACCGAACAGGGGAAAGAGACCCAGTACTTC. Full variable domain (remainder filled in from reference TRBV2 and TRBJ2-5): EPEVTQTPSHQVTQMGQEVILRCVPISNHLYFYWYRQILGQKVEFLVSFYNNEISEKSEIFDDQFSVERPDGSNFTLKIRSTKLEDSAMYFCASTEQGKETQYFGPGTRLLVL.

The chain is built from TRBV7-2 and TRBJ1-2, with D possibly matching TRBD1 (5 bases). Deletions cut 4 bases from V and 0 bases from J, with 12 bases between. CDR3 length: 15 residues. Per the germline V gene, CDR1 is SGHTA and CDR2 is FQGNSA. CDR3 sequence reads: CASSSLGTTNYGYTF. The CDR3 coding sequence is TGTGCCAGCAGCTCCCTGGGGACGACTAACTATGGCTACACCTTC.

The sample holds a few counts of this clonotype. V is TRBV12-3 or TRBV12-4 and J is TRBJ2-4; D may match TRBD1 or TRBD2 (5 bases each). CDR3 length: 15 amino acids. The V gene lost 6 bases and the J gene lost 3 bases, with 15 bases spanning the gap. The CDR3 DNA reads TGTGCCAGCAGCCTAAGATGGGGGTACAAAAACATTCAGTACTTC. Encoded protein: CASSLRWGYKNIQYF.

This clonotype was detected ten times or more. The CDR3 sequence is CASSFGQKNTEAFF. CDR3 coding DNA: TGTGCCAGCAGTTTTGGACAGAAGAACACTGAAGCTTTCTTT. J is TRBJ1-1 and V is TRBV12-3 or TRBV12-4, with D perhaps matching TRBD1 (6 bases). Deletions cut 3 bases from V and 1 base from J, with 9 bases between. The CDR3 length is 14 residues.

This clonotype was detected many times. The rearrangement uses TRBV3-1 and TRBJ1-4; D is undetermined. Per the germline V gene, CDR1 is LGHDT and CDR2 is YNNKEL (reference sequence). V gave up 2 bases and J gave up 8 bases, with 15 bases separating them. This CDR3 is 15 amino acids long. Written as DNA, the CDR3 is TGTGCCAGCAGCCAAATATCCGCAGCGGGCGAAAAACTGTTTTTT. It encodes CASSQISAAGEKLFF. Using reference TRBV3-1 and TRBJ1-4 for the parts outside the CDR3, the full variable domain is DTAVSQTPKYLVTQMGNDKSIKCEQNLGHDTMYWYKQDSKKFLKIMFSYNNKELIINETVPNRFSPKSPDKAHLNLHINSLELGDSAVYFCASSQISAAGEKLFFGSGTQLSVL.

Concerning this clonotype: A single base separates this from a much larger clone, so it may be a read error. CDR3 DNA: TGTGCCAGCAGTGAAGCGCTTAGGGCCAGGTGGTTTGAGCCCCAGCATTTT. Translation gives CASSEALRARWFEPQHF. This sequence joins TRBV2 and TRBJ1-5; no reliable D call. Trimming pared 0 bases from V and 8 bases from J, leaving 20 bases between. The CDR3 has 17 amino acids. The germline V gene has CDR1 SNHLY and CDR2 FYNNEI.

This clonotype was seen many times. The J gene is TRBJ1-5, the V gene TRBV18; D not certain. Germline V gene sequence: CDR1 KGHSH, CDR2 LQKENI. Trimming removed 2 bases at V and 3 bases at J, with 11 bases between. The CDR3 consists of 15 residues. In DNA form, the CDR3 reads TGTGCCAGCTCACCAAATCATGGGGACAATCAGCCCCAGCATTTT. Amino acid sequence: CASSPNHGDNQPQHF. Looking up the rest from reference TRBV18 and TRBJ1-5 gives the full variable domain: NAGVMQNPRHLVRRRGQEARLRCSPMKGHSHVYWYRQLPEEGLKFMVYLQKENIIDESGMPKERFSAEFPKEGPSILRIQQVVRGDSAAYFCASSPNHGDNQPQHFGDGTRLSIL.

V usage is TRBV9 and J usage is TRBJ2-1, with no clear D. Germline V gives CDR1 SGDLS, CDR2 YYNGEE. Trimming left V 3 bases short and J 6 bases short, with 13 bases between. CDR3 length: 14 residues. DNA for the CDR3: TGTGCCAGCAGCGAAGGCGGTCCGGGCAATGAGCAGTTCTTC. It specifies CASSEGGPGNEQFF.

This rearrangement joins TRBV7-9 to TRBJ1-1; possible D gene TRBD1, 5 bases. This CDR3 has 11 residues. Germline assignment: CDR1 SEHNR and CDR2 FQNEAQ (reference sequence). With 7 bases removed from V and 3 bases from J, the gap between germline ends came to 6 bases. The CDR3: CASIRDTEAFF. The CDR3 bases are TGTGCCAGCATCAGGGACACTGAAGCTTTCTTT.

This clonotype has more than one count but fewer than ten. CDR3 bases: TGTGCCATCAGATCAGGGGACTATGGCTACACCTTC. The encoded protein is CAIRSGDYGYTF. The gene calls are TRBV10-3 and TRBJ1-2; TRBD1 might be the D (6 bases). Germline V gene sequence: CDR1 ENHRY, CDR2 SYGVKD. The CDR3 runs 12 residues. The germline V and J ends were trimmed by 6 bases and 3 bases, with 8 bases remaining between them.

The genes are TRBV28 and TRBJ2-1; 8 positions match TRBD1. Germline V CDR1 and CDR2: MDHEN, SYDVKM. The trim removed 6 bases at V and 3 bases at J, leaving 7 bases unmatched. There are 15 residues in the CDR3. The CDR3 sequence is CASSLMGQDYNEQFF. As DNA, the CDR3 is TGTGCCAGCAGCTTAATGGGACAGGACTACAATGAGCAGTTCTTC.

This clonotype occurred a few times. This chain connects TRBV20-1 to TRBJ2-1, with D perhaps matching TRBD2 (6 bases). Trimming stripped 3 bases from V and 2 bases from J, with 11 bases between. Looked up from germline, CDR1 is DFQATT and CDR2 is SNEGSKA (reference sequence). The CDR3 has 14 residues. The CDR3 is CSASGEATYNEQFF. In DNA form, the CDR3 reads TGCAGTGCTAGTGGGGAGGCGACCTACAATGAGCAGTTCTTC.

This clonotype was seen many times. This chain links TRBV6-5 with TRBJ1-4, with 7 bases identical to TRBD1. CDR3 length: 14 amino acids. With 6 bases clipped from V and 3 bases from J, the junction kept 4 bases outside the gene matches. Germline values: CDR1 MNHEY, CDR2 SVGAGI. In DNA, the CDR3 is TGTGCCAGCAGATTACAGGGGTCTAATGAAAAACTGTTTTTT. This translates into CASRLQGSNEKLFF.

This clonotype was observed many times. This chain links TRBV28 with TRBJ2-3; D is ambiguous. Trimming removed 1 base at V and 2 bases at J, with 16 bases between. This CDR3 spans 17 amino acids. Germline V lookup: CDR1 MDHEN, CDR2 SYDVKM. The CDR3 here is CASSLFYPTVNTDTQYF. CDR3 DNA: TGTGCCAGCAGTTTATTCTACCCCACGGTTAACACAGATACGCAGTATTTT. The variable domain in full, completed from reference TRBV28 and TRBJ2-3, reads DVKVTQSSRYLVKRTGEKVFLECVQDMDHENMFWYRQDPGLGLRLIYFSYDVKMKEKGDIPEGYSVSREKKERFSLILESASTNQTSMYLCASSLFYPTVNTDTQYFGPGTRLTVL.

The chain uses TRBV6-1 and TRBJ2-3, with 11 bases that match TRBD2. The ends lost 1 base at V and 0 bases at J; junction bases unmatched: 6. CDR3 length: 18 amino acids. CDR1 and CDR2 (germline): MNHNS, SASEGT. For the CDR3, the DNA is TGTGCCAGCAGTGAAGGACTAGCGGGGCCCCCTAGCACAGATACGCAGTATTTT. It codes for CASSEGLAGPPSTDTQYF.

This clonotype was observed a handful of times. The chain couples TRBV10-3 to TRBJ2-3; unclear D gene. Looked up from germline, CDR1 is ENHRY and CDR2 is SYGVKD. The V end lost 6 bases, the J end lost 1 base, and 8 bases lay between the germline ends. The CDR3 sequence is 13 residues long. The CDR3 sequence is CAISQAGTDTQYF. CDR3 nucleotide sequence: TGTGCCATCAGCCAAGCCGGCACAGATACGCAGTATTTT.